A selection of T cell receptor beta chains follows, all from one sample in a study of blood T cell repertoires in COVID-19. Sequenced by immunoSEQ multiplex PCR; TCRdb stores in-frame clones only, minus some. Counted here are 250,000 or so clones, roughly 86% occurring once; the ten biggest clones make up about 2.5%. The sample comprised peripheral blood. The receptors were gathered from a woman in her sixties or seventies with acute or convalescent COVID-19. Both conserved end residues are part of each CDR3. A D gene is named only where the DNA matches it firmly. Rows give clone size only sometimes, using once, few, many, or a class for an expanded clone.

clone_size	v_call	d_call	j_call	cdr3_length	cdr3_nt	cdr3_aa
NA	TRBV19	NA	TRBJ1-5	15	TGTGCCAGTAGTATTCAGGGGTTTGGAAATCAGCCCCAGCATTTT	CASSIQGFGNQPQHF
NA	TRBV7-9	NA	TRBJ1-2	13	TGTGCCAGCTCCGAGGGGGTTGACTATGGCTACACCTTC	CASSEGVDYGYTF
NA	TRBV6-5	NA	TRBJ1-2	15	TGTGCCAGCAGACGACTAACTACAGGGTCTGATGGCTACACCTTC	CASRRLTTGSDGYTF
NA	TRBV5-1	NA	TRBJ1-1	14	TGCGCCAGCAGCTTGGCCAGGGGGAACACTGAAGCTTTCTTT	CASSLARGNTEAFF
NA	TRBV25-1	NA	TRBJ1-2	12	TGTGCCAGCCGGAGTTCCAATTATGGCTACACCTTC	CASRSSNYGYTF
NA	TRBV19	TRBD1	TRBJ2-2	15	TGTGCCAGTAGTTCAGGGGGCGGGTACACCGGGGAGCTGTTTTTT	CASSSGGGYTGELFF
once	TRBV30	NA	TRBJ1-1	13	TGTGCCTGGAGTGCAACAGGGAACACTGAAGCTTTCTTT	CAWSATGNTEAFF
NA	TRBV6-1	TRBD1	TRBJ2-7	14	TGTGCCAGCAGTGAAGGACAGGGGAGCTACGAGCAGTACTTC	CASSEGQGSYEQYF
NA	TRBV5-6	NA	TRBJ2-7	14	TGTGCCAGCAGCTTTGGGCAGGGGGGAGCCGAGCAGTACTTC	CASSFGQGGAEQYF
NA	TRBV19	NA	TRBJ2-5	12	TGTGCCAGTAGTGGTACAGGTGGGACCCAGTACTTC	CASSGTGGTQYF
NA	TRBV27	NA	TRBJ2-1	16	TGTGCCAGCAGTTTAAAATTCGGGAGCACCTACAATGAGCAGTTCTTC	CASSLKFGSTYNEQFF
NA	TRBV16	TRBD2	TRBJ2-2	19	TGTGCCAGCACCCTCTACCGGGGGAGACTAGCGGGAGACACCGGGGAGCTGTTTTTT	CASTLYRGRLAGDTGELFF
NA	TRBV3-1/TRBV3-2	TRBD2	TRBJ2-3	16	TGTGCCAGCAGCCAAGGGTTAGCGGGAGGGACAGATACGCAGTATTTT	CASSQGLAGGTDTQYF
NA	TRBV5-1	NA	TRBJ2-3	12	TGCGCCAGTGCGATTGGAGCAGATACGCAGTATTTT	CASAIGADTQYF
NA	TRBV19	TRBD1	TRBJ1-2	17	TGTGCCAGTAGTACTCTTACAGGGGCCCAAGCTAACTATGGCTACACCTTC	CASSTLTGAQANYGYTF
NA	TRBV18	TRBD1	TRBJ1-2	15	TGTGCCAGCTCACCCGGACAGGGGGGGGCCTATGGCTACACCTTC	CASSPGQGGAYGYTF
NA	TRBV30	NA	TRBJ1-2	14	TGTGCCTGGAGTGTAACGGGTCGAAACTATGGCTACACCTTC	CAWSVTGRNYGYTF
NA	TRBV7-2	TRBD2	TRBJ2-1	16	TGTGCCAGCAGCTCTTCTAGCGGGCTTTCCTACAATGAGCAGTTCTTC	CASSSSSGLSYNEQFF
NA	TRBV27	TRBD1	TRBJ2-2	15	TGTGCCAGCAGTCGGGACAGGGGGTACACCGGGGAGCTGTTTTTT	CASSRDRGYTGELFF
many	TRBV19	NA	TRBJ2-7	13	TGTGCCAGTAGTATAACAGGGACCTACGAGCAGTACTTC	CASSITGTYEQYF
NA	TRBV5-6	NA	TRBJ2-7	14	TGTGCCAGCAGCTTGACAGGGATCCTCTACGAGCAGTACTTC	CASSLTGILYEQYF
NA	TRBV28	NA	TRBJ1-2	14	TGTGCCAGCAGACAAACGTTCGGGTCTTATGGCTACACCTTC	CASRQTFGSYGYTF
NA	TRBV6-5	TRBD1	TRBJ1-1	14	TGTGCCAGCAGTTGGGACAGGGGCAACACTGAAGCTTTCTTT	CASSWDRGNTEAFF
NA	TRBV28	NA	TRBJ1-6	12	TGTGCCAGCAGTTTGGGGGGATCACCCCTCCACTTT	CASSLGGSPLHF
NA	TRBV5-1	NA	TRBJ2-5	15	TGCGCCAGCAGCTTGGATGGGGGCTGGCAAGAGACCCAGTACTTC	CASSLDGGWQETQYF
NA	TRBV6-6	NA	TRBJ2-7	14	TGTGCCAGCCTTAGCATTGACGGTCCTCGGGAGCAGTACTTC	CASLSIDGPREQYF
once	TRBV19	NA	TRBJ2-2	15	TGTGCCAGTAGTATAGGAGGGGGGGCTGACGGGGAGCTGTTTTTT	CASSIGGGADGELFF
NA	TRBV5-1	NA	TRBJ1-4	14	TGCGCCAGCAGCTCGGAGGCAACTAATGAAAAACTGTTTTTT	CASSSEATNEKLFF
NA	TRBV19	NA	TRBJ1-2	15	TGTGCCAGTAGCTACATAGCAGGAGGCGGCTATGGCTACACCTTC	CASSYIAGGGYGYTF
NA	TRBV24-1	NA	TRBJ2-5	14	TGTGCCACCAGTGATTTGCGTGGGCCAGAGACCCAGTACTTC	CATSDLRGPETQYF
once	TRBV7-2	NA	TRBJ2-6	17	TGTGCCAGCAGCCTACAGGGGAGGATCTCTGGGGCCAACGTCCTGACTTTC	CASSLQGRISGANVLTF
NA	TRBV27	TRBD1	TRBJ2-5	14	TGTGCCAGCAGCCCTAGACAGGGCAGAGAGACCCAGTACTTC	CASSPRQGRETQYF
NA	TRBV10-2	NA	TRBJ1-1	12	TGCGCCAGCAGTCCCATGAACACTGAAGCTTTCTTT	CASSPMNTEAFF
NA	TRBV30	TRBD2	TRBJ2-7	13	TGTGCCTGGAGCGGCGGGGGGTCCTACGAGCAGTACTTC	CAWSGGGSYEQYF
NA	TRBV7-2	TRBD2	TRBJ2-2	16	TGTGCCAGCAGCTTAGTAGCGGGAGGTTCCACCGGGGAGCTGTTTTTT	CASSLVAGGSTGELFF
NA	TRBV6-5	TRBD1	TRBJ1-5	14	TGTGCCAGCAGACCAGCAGGGGGCGATCAGCCCCAGCATTTT	CASRPAGGDQPQHF
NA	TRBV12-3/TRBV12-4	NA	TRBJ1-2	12	TGTGCCAGCAGTCCCAATGTGGCCGGCTACACCTTC	CASSPNVAGYTF
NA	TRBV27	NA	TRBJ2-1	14	TGTGCCAGCAGTTTCCCTCTGCCAGGGAATGAGCAGTTCTTC	CASSFPLPGNEQFF
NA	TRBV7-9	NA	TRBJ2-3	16	TGTGCCAGCAGCTTGGAATTAGCGGCTAGCACAGATACGCAGTATTTT	CASSLELAASTDTQYF
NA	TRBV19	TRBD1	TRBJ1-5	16	TGTGCCAGTAGTAGGAATCCGGGACAGGGTAAACAGCCCCAGCATTTT	CASSRNPGQGKQPQHF
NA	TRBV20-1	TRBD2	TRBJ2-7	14	TGCAGTGCTGGTGGGAGGGCCGGGAGTTACGAGCAGTACTTC	CSAGGRAGSYEQYF
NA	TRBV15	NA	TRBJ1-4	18	TGTGCCACCAGCAGAGATCCGGGAGGAGGGGGGTTAGGGGAAAAACTGTTTTTT	CATSRDPGGGGLGEKLFF
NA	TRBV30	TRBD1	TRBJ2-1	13	TGTGCCTGGAGAGTGAGGGGGCAGGGTGAGCAGTTCTTC	CAWRVRGQGEQFF
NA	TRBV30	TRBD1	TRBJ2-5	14	TGTGCCTGGAGCAGACAGGGGTTAGGAGAGACCCAGTACTTC	CAWSRQGLGETQYF
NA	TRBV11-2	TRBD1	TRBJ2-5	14	TGTGCCAGCAGCTCGACAGGGGTCGCAGAGACCCAGTACTTC	CASSSTGVAETQYF
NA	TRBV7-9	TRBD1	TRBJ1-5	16	TGTGCCAGCAGCTTCCAGACAGGGGTTGGCAATCAGCCCCAGCATTTT	CASSFQTGVGNQPQHF